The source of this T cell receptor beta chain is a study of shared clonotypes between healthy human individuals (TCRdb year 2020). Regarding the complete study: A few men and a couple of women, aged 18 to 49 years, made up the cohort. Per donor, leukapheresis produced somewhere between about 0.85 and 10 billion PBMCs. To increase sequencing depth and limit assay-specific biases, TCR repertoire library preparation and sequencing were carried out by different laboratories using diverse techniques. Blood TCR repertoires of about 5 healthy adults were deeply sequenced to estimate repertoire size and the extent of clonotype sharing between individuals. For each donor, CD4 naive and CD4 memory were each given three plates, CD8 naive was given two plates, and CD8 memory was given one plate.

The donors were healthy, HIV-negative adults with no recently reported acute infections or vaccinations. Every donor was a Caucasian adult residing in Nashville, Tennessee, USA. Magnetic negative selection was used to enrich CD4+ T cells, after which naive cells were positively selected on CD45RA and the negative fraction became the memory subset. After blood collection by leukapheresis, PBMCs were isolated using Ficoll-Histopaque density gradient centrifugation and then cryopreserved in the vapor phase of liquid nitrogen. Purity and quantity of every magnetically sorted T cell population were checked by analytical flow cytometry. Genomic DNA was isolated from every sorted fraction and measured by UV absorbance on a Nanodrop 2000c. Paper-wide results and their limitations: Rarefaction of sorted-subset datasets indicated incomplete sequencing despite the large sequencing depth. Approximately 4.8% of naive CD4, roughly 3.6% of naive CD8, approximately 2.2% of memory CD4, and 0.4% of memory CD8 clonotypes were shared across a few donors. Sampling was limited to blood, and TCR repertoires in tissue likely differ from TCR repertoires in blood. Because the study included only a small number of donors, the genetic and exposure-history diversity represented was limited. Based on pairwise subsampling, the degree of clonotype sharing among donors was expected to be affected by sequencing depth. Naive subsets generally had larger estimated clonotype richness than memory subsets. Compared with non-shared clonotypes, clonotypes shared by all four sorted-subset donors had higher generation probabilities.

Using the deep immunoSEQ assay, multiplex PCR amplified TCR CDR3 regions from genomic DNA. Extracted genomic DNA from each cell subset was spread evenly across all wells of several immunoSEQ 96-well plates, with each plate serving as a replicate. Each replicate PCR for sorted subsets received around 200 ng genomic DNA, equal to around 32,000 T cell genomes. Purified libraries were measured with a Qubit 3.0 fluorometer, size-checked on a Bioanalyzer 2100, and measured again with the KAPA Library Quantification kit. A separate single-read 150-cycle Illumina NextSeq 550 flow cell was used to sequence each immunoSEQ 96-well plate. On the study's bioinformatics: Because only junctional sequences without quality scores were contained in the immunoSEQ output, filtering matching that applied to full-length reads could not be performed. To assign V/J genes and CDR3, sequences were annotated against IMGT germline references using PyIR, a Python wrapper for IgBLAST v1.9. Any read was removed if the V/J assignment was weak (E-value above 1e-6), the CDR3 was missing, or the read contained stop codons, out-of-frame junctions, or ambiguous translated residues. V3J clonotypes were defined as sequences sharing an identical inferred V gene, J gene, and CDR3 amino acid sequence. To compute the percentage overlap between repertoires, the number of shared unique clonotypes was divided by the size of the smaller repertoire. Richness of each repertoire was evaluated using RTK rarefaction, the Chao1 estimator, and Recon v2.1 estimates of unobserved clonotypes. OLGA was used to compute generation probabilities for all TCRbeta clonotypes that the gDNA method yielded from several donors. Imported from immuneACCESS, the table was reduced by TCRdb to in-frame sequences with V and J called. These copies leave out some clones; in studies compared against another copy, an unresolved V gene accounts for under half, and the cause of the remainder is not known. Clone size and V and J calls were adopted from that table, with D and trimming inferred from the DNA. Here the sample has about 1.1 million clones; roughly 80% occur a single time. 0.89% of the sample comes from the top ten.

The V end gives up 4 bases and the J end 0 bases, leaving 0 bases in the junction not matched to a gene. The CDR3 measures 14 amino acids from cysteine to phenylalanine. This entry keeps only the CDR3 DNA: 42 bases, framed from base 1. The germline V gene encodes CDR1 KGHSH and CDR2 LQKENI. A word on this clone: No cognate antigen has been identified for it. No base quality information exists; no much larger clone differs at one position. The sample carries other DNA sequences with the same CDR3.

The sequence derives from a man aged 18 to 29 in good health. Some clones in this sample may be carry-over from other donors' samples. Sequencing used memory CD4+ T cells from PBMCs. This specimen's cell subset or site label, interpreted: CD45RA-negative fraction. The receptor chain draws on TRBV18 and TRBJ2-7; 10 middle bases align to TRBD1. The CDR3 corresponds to CASSRDRGSYEQYF. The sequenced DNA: TGTGCCAGCTCACGGGACAGGGGCTCCTACGAGCAGTACTTC.